The 2 T cell receptor beta chains presented below share a single source sample, sequenced in a study of shared clonotypes between healthy human individuals. Sequenced by immunoSEQ multiplex PCR; TCRdb stores in-frame clones only, minus some. This sample has some 450,000 clones, with approximately 77% found just once. The material sequenced was PBMCs. The receptors come from a woman aged 40 to 50 in good health. Some clones in this sample may be carry-over from other donors' samples.

With respect to this clone: A read error may be the cause here, since a much bigger clone is one base away. The chain combines TRBV25-1 with TRBJ2-1; 9 bases match TRBD2. Trimming cost V 6 bases and J 2 bases; bases outside gene matches: 5. The CDR3 runs to 15 residues. From germline, CDR1 is MGHDK and CDR2 SYGVNS. The CDR3 bases are TGTGCCAGCAGGGGGCGGGAGGGCCCCTACAATGAGCAGTTCTTC. Encoded protein: CASRGREGPYNEQFF. The full variable domain, with the rest looked up from reference TRBV25-1 and TRBJ2-1, is EADIYQTPRYLVIGTGKKITLECSQTMGHDKMYWYQQDPGMELHLIHYSYGVNSTEKGDLSSESTVSRIRTEHFPLTLESARPSHTSQYLCASRGREGPYNEQFFGPGTRLTVL.

The chain couples TRBV5-1 to TRBJ2-1; D may be TRBD2 (6 bases). V was clipped by 2 bases and J by 5 bases, with 14 bases between them. CDR1 SGHRS and CDR2 YFSETQ come from the germline V gene. The CDR3 extends over 15 amino acids. CDR3 nucleotide sequence: TGCGCCAGCAGCTTAGAAGAAGGAGGGGACAATGAGCAGTTCTTC. This encodes CASSLEEGGDNEQFF.